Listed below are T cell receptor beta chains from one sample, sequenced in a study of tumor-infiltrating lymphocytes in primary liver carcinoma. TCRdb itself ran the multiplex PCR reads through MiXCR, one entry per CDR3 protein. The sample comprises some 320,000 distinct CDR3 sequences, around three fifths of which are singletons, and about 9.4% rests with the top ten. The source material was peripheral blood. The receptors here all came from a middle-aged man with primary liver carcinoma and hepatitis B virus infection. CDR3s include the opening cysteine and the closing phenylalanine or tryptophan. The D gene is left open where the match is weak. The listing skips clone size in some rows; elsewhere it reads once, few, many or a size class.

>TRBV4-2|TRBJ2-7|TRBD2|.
TGTGCCAGCAGCCAAGCGGCTAGCGGAGCCTCCTACGTGCAGTACTTC
CASSQAASGASYVQYF
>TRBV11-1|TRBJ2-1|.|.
TGTGCCAGCAGCTTGAGACTATCGGGAGTTAATGAGCAGTTCTTC
CASSLRLSGVNEQFF
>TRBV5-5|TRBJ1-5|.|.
TGTGCCAGCAGCTTGGATCCTTACTATAGCAATCAGCCCCAGCATTTT
CASSLDPYYSNQPQHF
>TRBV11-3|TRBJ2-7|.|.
TGTACCAGCAGCCCAACCCCGACATGGGACGAGCAGTATTTC
CTSSPTPTWDEQYF
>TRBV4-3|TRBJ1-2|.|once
TGCGCCAACAGCCACAACACCTTTCAGTTGTCGGGCTACACCTTC
CANSHNTFQLSGYTF
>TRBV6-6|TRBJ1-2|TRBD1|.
TGTGCCAGCGGTTCTGACGACGGGACAGGCTATGGCTACACCTTC
CASGSDDGTGYGYTF
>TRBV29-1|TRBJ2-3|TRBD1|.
TGCAGTGTCGTTCCAGGGGGCGTAGATGCGCAGTATTTT
CSVVPGGVDAQYF
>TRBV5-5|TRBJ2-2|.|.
TGTGCCAGCAGCTTGAGGGGGAGGGACACCGGGGAGCTGTTTTTT
CASSLRGRDTGELFF
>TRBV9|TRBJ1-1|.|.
TGTGCCAGCAGCGTAGGGTGGAACACTGAAGCTTTCTTT
CASSVGWNTEAFF
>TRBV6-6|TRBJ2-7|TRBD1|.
TGTGCCAGCAGTTACGGAGGACAGGGCGAGTACGAGAAGTACTTC
CASSYGGQGEYEKYF
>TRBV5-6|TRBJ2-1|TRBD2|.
TGTGCCAGCAGCCACCGACTAGCGGGATGTTACAATGAGCAGTTCTTC
CASSHRLAGCYNEQFF
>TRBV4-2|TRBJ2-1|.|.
TGTGCCAGTAGCCAAGGGGTCGGCCCTTGGGAGCAGTTCTTC
CASSQGVGPWEQFF
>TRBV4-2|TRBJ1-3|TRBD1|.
TGTGCCAGCAGCCAACTACTCCGTGACAGGGCACGTGGGAACACCATATATTTT
CASSQLLRDRARGNTIYF
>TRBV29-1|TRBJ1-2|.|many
TGCAGCGCCCGCATGGGGGGCCATAATGGCTACACCTTC
CSARMGGHNGYTF
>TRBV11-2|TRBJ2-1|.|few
TGTGCCAGCAGCTTGGGAAACCACCCCTACAATGAGCAGTTCTTC
CASSLGNHPYNEQFF
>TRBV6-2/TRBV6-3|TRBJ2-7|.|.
TGTGCCAGCACTTCCTACACAGGATCCTACGAGCAGTACTTC
CASTSYTGSYEQYF
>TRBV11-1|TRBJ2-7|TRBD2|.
TGTGCCAGCAGCCATAGCGGGAGGGCCGACGATGAGCAGTACTTC
CASSHSGRADDEQYF
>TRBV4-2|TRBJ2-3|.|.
TGCGCCAGCAGCCAAGGGGCAGGGGAACTCACAGGTACGCAGTATTTT
CASSQGAGELTGTQYF
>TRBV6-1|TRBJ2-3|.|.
TGTGACAGCAATCTTAGCGGTTATACGCAGTATTTT
CDSNLSGYTQYF
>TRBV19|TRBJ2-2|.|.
TGTGCCAGTAGTAACCCCCAGGTTGGATCCGGGGAGCTGTTTTTT
CASSNPQVGSGELFF
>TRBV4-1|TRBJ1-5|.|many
TGCGCCAGCAGCCAAGCGGGGGAACAGCCCCAGCATTTT
CASSQAGEQPQHF
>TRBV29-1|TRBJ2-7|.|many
TGCAGCGTTGAACAGGGGCCGTACGAGCAGTACTTC
CSVEQGPYEQYF
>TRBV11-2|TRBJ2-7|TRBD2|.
TGTGCCAGCAGCTTAGGGGGGACTAGCGGGCCCACCTACGAGCAGTACTTC
CASSLGGTSGPTYEQYF
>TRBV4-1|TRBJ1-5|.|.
TGCGCCAGCAGCCTCCTTCTCTCGGAGTATCAGCCCCAGCATTTT
CASSLLLSEYQPQHF
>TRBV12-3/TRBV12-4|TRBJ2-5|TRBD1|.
TGTGCCAGCAGTAGCGATGAATACAGGGGTCAGGAGGCCCAGTACTTC
CASSSDEYRGQEAQYF
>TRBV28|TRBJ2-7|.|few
TGTGCCAGCAGGGAGCTAGCCGCCTACGAGCAGTACTTC
CASRELAAYEQYF
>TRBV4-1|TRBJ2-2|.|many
TGCGCCAGCAGCCAAGATCCCGCCACCGGGGAGCTGTTTTTT
CASSQDPATGELFF
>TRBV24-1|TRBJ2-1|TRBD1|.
TGTGCCACCAGTCCTGGACAGGGGACCAATGAGCAGTTCTTC
CATSPGQGTNEQFF
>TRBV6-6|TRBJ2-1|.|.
TGTGCCGGCAGCCGGGATTACTACAATGAGCAGTTCTTC
CAGSRDYYNEQFF
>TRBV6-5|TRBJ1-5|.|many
TGTGCCAGCAGTCTCAAGGGGGGAAATCAGCCCCAGCATTTT
CASSLKGGNQPQHF
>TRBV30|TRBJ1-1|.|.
TGTGCCTGGAAGGCGGGTTTGAACACTGAAGCTTTCTTT
CAWKAGLNTEAFF
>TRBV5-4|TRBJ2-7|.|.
TGTACCAGCAGCTTGGGTGGTTCAGATTCCTACGAGCAGTACTTC
CTSSLGGSDSYEQYF
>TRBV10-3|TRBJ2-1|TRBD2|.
TGTGCCCCCCCGGCTAGCGGGAGCCCCTACAATGAGCAGTTCTTC
CAPPASGSPYNEQFF
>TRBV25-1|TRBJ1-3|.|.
TGTGCCAGCAGTGAAGGGGTGTTCTCCGGAAACACCATATATTTT
CASSEGVFSGNTIYF
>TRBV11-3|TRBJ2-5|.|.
TGTGTCAGCAGCTTGAGTCGAGAGACCCAATACTTC
CVSSLSRETQYF
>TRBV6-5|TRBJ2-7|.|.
TGTGCCAGCAGGACCAACTCCTACGAGCAGTACTTC
CASRTNSYEQYF
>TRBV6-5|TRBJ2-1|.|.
TGTGCCAGCAGCTGGAGGGGTTCCTACAGTGAGCAGTTCTTC
CASSWRGSYSEQFF
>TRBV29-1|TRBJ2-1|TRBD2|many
TGCAGCGCCGAGCGGGAAACCTACAATGAGCAGTTCTTC
CSAERETYNEQFF
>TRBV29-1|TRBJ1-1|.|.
TGCAGCCCACATAGTAGCGTGAACACTGAAGCTTTCTTT
CSPHSSVNTEAFF
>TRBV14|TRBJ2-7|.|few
TGTGCCAGCAGCCAAGGAGAACAGGGAATCTCCTACGAGCAGTACTTC
CASSQGEQGISYEQYF
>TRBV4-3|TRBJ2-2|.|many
TGCGCCAGCAGCTCCGGGAAACTATACACCGGGGAGCTGTTTTTT
CASSSGKLYTGELFF
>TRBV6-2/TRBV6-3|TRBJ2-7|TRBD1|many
TGTGCCAGCAGTCCCCGGACAGGATTCTCCTACGAGCAGTACTTC
CASSPRTGFSYEQYF